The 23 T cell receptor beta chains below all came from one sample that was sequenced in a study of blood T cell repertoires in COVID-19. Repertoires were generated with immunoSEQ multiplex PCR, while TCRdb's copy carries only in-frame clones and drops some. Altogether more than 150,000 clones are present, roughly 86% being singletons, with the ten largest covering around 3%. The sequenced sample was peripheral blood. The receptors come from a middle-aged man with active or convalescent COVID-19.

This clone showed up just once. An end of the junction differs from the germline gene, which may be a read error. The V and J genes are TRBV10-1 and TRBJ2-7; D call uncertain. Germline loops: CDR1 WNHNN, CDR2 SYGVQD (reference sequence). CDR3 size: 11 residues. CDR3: CASTRTREEYF. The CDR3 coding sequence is TGCGCCAGCACCCGAACTCGCGAGGAGTACTTC.

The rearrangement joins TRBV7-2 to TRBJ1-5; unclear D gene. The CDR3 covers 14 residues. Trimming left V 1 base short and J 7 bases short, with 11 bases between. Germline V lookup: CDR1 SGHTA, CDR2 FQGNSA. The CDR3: CASSLDHGGQPQHF. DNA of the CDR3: TGTGCCAGCAGCTTAGATCACGGAGGGCAGCCCCAGCATTTT.

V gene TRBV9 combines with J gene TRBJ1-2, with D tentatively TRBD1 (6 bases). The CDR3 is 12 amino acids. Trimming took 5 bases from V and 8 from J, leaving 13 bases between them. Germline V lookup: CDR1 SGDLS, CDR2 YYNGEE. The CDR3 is CASSSQGGGYTF. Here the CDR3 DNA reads TGTGCCAGCAGTTCACAGGGTGGCGGCTACACCTTC.

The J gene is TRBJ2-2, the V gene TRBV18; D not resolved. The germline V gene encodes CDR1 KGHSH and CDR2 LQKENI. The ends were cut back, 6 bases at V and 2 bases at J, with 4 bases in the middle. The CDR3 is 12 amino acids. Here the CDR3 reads CASSPNTGELFF. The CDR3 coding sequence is TGTGCCAGCTCCCCTAACACCGGGGAGCTGTTTTTT.

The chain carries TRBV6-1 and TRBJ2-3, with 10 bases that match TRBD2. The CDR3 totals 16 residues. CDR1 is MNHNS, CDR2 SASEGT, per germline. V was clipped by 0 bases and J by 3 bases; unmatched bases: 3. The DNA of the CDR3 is TGTGCCAGCAGTGAAGCTTTACTAGCGGGGACAGATACGCAGTATTTT. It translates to CASSEALLAGTDTQYF.

CDR3 coding DNA: TGTGCCAGCAGCCGTCAAGAGACCCAGTACTTC. Its translation is CASSRQETQYF. V usage is TRBV7-6 and J usage is TRBJ2-5; D unresolved. V dropped 5 bases and J dropped 2 bases, with 3 bases sitting between them. The CDR3 has 11 amino acids. Germline values: CDR1 SGHVS, CDR2 FNYEAQ.

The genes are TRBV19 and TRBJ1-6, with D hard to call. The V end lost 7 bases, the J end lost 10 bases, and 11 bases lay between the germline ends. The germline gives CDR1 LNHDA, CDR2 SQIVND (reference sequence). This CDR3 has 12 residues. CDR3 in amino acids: CASNAFGSPLHF. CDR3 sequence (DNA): TGTGCCAGTAACGCTTTCGGGTCACCCCTCCACTTT.

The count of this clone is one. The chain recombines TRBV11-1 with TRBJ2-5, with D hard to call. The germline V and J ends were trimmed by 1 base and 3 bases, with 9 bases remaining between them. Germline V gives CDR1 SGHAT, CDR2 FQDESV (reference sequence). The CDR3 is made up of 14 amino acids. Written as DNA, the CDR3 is TGTGCCAGCAGCTTAGAGGCCCGGGAAGAGACCCAGTACTTC. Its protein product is CASSLEAREETQYF. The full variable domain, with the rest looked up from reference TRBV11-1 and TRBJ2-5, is EAEVAQSPRYKITEKSQAVAFWCDPISGHATLYWYRQILGQGPELLVQFQDESVVDDSQLPKDRFSAERLKGVDSTLKIQPAELGDSAMYLCASSLEAREETQYFGPGTRLLVL.

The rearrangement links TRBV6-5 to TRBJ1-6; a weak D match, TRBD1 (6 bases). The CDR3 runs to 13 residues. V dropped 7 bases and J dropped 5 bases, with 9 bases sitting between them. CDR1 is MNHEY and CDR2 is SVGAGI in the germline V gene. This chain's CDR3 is CASIRDNNSPLHF. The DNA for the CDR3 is TGTGCCAGCATCCGGGACAATAATTCACCCCTCCACTTT.

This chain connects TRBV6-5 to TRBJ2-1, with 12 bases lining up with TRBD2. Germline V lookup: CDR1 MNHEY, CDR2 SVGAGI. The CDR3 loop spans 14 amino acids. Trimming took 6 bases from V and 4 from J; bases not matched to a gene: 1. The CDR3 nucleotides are TGTGCCAGCAGAGGACTAGCGGGGTACAATGAGCAGTTCTTC. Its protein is CASRGLAGYNEQFF.

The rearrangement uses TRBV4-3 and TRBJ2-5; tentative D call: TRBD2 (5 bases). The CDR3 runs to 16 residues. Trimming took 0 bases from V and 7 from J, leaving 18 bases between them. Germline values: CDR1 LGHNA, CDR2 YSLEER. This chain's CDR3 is CASSQDSGLDVVTQYF. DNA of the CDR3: TGCGCCAGCAGCCAAGATTCCGGACTGGATGTCGTGACCCAGTACTTC.

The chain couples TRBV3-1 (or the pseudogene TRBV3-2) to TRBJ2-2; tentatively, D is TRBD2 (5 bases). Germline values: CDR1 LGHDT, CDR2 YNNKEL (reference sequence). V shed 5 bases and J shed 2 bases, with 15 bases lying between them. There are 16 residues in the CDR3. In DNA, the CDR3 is TGTGCCAGCAGCTCGGAAAGGACTCGCAACACCGGGGAGCTGTTTTTT. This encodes CASSSERTRNTGELFF.

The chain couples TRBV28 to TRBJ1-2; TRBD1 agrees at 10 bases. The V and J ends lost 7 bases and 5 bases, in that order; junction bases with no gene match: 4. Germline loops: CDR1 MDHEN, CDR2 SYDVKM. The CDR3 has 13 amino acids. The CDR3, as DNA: TGTGCCAGCACCGACAGGGGGCGTTATGGCTACACCTTC. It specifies CASTDRGRYGYTF.

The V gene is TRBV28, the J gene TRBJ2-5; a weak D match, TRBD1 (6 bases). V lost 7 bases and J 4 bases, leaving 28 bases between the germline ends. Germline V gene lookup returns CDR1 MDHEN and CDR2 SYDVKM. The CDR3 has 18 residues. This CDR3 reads CASTTQGGNVASGETQYF. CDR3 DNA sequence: TGTGCCAGCACCACCCAAGGGGGTAACGTGGCCTCCGGAGAGACCCAGTACTTC.

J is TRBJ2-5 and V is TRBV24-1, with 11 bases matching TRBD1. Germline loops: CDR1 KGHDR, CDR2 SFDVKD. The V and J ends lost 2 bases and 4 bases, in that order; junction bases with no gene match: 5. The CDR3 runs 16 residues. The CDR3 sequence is CATSDWADRGLETQYF. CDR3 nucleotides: TGTGCCACCAGTGATTGGGCGGACAGGGGGCTAGAGACCCAGTACTTC.

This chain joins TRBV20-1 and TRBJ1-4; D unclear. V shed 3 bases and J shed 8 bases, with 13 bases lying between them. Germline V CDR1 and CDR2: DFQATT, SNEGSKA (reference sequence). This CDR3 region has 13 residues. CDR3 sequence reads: CSASSGSDEKLFF. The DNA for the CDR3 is TGCAGTGCTAGTTCTGGGAGTGACGAAAAACTGTTTTTT.

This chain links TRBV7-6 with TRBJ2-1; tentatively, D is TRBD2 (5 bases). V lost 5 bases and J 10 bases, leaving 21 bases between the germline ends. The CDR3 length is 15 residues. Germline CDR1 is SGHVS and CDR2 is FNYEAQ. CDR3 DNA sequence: TGTGCCAGCAGCCGGACGGGAACCCGTGAACACGAGCAGTTCTTC. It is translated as CASSRTGTREHEQFF.

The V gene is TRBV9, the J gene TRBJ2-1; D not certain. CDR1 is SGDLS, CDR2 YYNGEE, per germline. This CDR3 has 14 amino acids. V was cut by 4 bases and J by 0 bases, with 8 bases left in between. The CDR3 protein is CASSTAGSYNEQFF. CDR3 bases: TGTGCCAGCAGCACAGCCGGCTCCTACAATGAGCAGTTCTTC.

The CDR3 DNA reads TGTGCCAGCAGCGTATCTAATAGGCGGGGGGGAGGTTACAATGAGCAGTTCTTC. It encodes CASSVSNRRGGGYNEQFF. The J gene is TRBJ2-1, the V gene TRBV2; 9 positions agree with TRBD2. This CDR3 has 18 residues. Germline V lookup: CDR1 SNHLY, CDR2 FYNNEI. V shed 6 bases and J 4 bases; nucleotides not matched to a gene: 16.

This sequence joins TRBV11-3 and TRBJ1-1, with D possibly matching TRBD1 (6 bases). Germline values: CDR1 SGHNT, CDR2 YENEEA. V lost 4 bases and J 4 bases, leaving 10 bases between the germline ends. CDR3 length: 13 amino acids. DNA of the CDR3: TGTGCCAGCAGCTCCGGACAGCTCACTGAAGCTTTCTTT. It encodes CASSSGQLTEAFF.

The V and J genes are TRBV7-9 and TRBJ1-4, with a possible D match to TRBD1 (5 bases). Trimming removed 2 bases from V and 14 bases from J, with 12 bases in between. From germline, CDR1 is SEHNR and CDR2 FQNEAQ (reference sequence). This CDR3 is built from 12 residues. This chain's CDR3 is CASSLLEGVLFF. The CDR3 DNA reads TGTGCCAGCAGCTTATTAGAAGGGGTTCTGTTTTTT.

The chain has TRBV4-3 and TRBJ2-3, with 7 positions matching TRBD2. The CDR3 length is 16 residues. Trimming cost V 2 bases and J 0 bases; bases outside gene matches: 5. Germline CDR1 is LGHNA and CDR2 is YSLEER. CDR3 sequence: CASSQLSGASTDTQYF. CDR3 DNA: TGCGCCAGCAGCCAATTGAGCGGGGCAAGCACAGATACGCAGTATTTT.

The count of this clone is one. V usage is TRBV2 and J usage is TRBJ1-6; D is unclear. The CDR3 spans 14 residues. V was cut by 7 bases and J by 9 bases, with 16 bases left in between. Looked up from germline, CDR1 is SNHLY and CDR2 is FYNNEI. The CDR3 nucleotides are TGTGCCAGCACGGCGACGGGAGTCGGTTCACCCCTCCACTTT. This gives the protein CASTATGVGSPLHF.